This paragraph reports one TCR beta chain. Its target is unknown. The CDR3 spans 16 residues. Looked up from germline, CDR1 is LGHDT and CDR2 is YNNKEL (reference sequence). This sample was included in a study of monozygotic twins with inflammatory bowel disease. Using the 5' RACE reads, TCRdb records one entry per CDR3 protein without DNA. The sample yields more than 350,000 distinct CDR3 sequences, of which the top ten take up 2% to 3%. Study findings and constraints: Repertoire similarity was not found to differ between concordant and discordant twins, possibly from limited power. A lone strong IBD-associated signal or clonotype found no support. IBD patients carried less diverse TCRbeta repertoires (inverse Simpson) than healthy co-twins.

The clonotype was recovered from a human donor with ulcerative colitis or Crohn's disease, or a healthy co-twin of an affected twin (not recorded which). The chain uses TRBV3-1 and TRBJ2-7. Specimen: blood. The CDR3 is CASSQDLNIYVYEQYF.